The rows below give T cell receptor beta chains drawn from one sample of a study of blood T cell repertoires in COVID-19. Generated by immunoSEQ multiplex PCR, the TCRdb table keeps only in-frame clones and is missing some. The data show roughly 120,000 clones, 76% seen once. Sequenced material: peripheral blood. These receptor sequences come from a woman of 80 years or more with acute or convalescent COVID-19. The CDR3 runs from the conserved cysteine through the conserved F or W. A D gene is named only where the DNA matches it firmly. Size is omitted from some rows. Given values are once, few, many or a class for expanded clones.

v_gene	d_gene	abundance	j_gene	CDR3nt	CDR3aa
TRBV7-9	TRBD1	NA	TRBJ2-7	TGTGCCAGCAGCACAACGACAGGGTCCTACGAGCAGTACTTC	CASSTTTGSYEQYF
TRBV29-1	TRBD2	NA	TRBJ2-3	TGCAGCGTGGCTATAGCGGGGAAAAGCACAGATACGCAGTATTTT	CSVAIAGKSTDTQYF
TRBV7-9	TRBD2	few	TRBJ2-3	TGTGCCAGCAGCTCAACTAGCGGGAGGGTCCTATTTACAGATACGCAGTATTTT	CASSSTSGRVLFTDTQYF
TRBV27	NA	NA	TRBJ2-3	TGTGCCAGCAGTTACCAGTACACAGATACGCAGTATTTT	CASSYQYTDTQYF
TRBV6-5	NA	once	TRBJ2-7	TGTGCCAGCAGAGCGGACCTTCGAGGGGAGCAGTACTTC	CASRADLRGEQYF
TRBV29-1	NA	NA	TRBJ1-5	TGCAGCGTTGTCGAGGCCGTCAATCAGCCCCAGCATTTT	CSVVEAVNQPQHF
TRBV6-1	NA	NA	TRBJ1-6	TGTGCCAGCAGTGAAGCGGTCCGGGGGGTCGGGTCACCCCTCCACTTT	CASSEAVRGVGSPLHF
TRBV19	TRBD2	NA	TRBJ2-1	TGTGCCAGTAGTCCCCGGGCTAGCGGGTACAATGAGCAGTTCTTC	CASSPRASGYNEQFF
TRBV3-1/TRBV3-2	NA	NA	TRBJ2-2	TGTGCCAGCAGCCAAGGGCCTGGTGTCACCGGGGAGCTGTTTTTT	CASSQGPGVTGELFF
TRBV6-5	TRBD1	NA	TRBJ2-7	TGTGCCAGCAGTCAGGGGACAGGGCTGGAGCAGTACTTC	CASSQGTGLEQYF
TRBV19	NA	NA	TRBJ2-2	TGTGCCAGTAGTCCGGGGACACGGCTCCCCACCGGGGAGCTGTTTTTT	CASSPGTRLPTGELFF
TRBV29-1	NA	NA	TRBJ1-5	TGCAGCGTTAGCTCGGGTAGAAGCAATCAGCCCCAGCATTTT	CSVSSGRSNQPQHF
TRBV2	NA	NA	TRBJ1-5	TGTGCCAGCAGCCAGGGTTCGGGCAATCAGCCCCAGCATTTT	CASSQGSGNQPQHF
TRBV29-1	TRBD1	NA	TRBJ2-1	TGCAGCGTTCCACTAACAGGGGAGAGGGGTTACAATGAGCAGTTCTTC	CSVPLTGERGYNEQFF
TRBV28	TRBD1	few	TRBJ2-1	TGTGCCAGTCGACAGGGAGATATAGGTGAGCAGTTCTTC	CASRQGDIGEQFF
TRBV19	NA	few	TRBJ2-1	TGTGCCAGTAGTATAGGTCTGGGGCGGGGCCATGAGCAGTTCTTC	CASSIGLGRGHEQFF
TRBV14	TRBD1	NA	TRBJ2-7	TGTGCCAGCAGCGATCCCACAGGGGGAGTGACCTACGAGCAGTACTTC	CASSDPTGGVTYEQYF
TRBV3-1/TRBV3-2	NA	NA	TRBJ1-5	TGTGCCAGCAGCCACGGGAGCCAGCCCCAGCATTTT	CASSHGSQPQHF
TRBV18	TRBD2	few	TRBJ2-1	TGTGCCAGCTCACCTCTACTAGCGGGAGAGGAAAATGAGCAGTTCTTC	CASSPLLAGEENEQFF
TRBV11-2	TRBD2	NA	TRBJ2-7	TGTGCCAGCAGCTTAGACGGGACTAGCGGGATCGACGAGCAGTACTTC	CASSLDGTSGIDEQYF
TRBV19	TRBD1	NA	TRBJ1-6	TGTGCCAGTAGTCCTGGACAGGCGAATTCACCCCTCCACTTT	CASSPGQANSPLHF
TRBV9	TRBD2	few	TRBJ2-7	TGTGCCAGCAGCCCCGGGGTAGCGGGGGCCGACTACGAGCAGTACTTC	CASSPGVAGADYEQYF